This T cell receptor beta chain was documented in a study of T cells in localized non-small cell lung cancer. The CDR3 runs to 13 residues. V lost 6 bases and J lost 0, with 9 bases in between. Germline V CDR1 and CDR2: SGHRS, YFSETQ. The method was immunoSEQ multiplex PCR; TCRdb's version includes in-frame clones alone and lacks a portion of them. The profile shows some 33,000 clones, around 93% of them singletons. This clone was found a few times. Sequenced here: PBMCs, sampled before any cancer treatment. The receptor's source is a man aged 40 to 75 with stage II lung adenocarcinoma. This chain uses TRBV5-1 with TRBJ1-1, with D unclear. As DNA, the CDR3 is TGCGCCAGCACATTACACCTGAACACTGAAGCTTTCTTT. Translated, it gives CASTLHLNTEAFF.